Here is one T cell receptor beta chain with its context. As yet, its antigen is unknown. This specimen comes from a study of cytotoxic CD8 clonotypes in ibrutinib-treated CLL. Across the study: The group held over nine relapsed/refractory and around 14 treatment-naive patients, with under 18 IGHV unmutated.

Study-wide results and limits: Rising at ibrutinib response, clonality subsequently fell back toward baseline at progression.

Method: immunoSEQ multiplex PCR; TCRdb's copy keeps in-frame clones and lacks some. The sample gives 130,000 to 150,000 clones, around 90% of which show up once; approximately 11% is in the top ten. The starting material was PBMCs, obtained after 12 months of ibrutinib treatment. The receptor was derived from a human donor with chronic lymphocytic leukemia.

CDR3 amino acids: CASSLKYPGPIGAFF. The CDR3, as DNA: TGTGCCAGCAGTTTAAAATATCCTGGGCCTATCGGGGCTTTCTTT. The chain joins TRBV28 to TRBJ1-1; no firm D call. Germline loops: CDR1 MDHEN, CDR2 SYDVKM. The CDR3 length is 15 residues. V lost 2 bases and J 11 bases, leaving 21 bases between the germline ends. The entire variable domain, with the rest obtained from reference TRBV28 and TRBJ1-1, is as follows: DVKVTQSSRYLVKRTGEKVFLECVQDMDHENMFWYRQDPGLGLRLIYFSYDVKMKEKGDIPEGYSVSREKKERFSLILESASTNQTSMYLCASSLKYPGPIGAFFGQGTRLTVV.